This T cell receptor beta chain was captured in a study of T cells after somatic rescue of genetic block. Assay: immunoSEQ multiplex PCR; the TCRdb copy retains only in-frame clones and omits some. The data show about 8,000 clones, roughly 76% seen once. CDR3 length: 14 residues. Germline CDR1 SGHVS, CDR2 FQNEAQ. Trimming removed 5 bases at V and 2 bases at J, with 13 bases between. This rearrangement joins TRBV7-8 to TRBJ2-7; the D call may be TRBD1 or TRBD2 (5 bases each). This receptor was obtained from a boy aged 10-17 years. Sequences were obtained from peripheral blood mononuclear cells (PBMCs). The CDR3 reads CASSQRLGPYEQYF. The CDR3 nucleotides are TGTGCCAGCAGCCAGCGACTGGGACCCTACGAGCAGTACTTC.